What follows describes a single T cell receptor beta chain. This entry belongs to a study of T cell responses to AZD1222 COVID-19 vaccine. Here immunoSEQ multiplex PCR was the method, and the copy in TCRdb shows in-frame clones only, minus some. The table has 95,000 to 100,000 clones, roughly 86% seen once. Specimen: peripheral blood, collected 28 days after the second AZD1222 dose. This clonotype was sampled from an adult who received the AZD1222 COVID-19 vaccine.

The CDR3 DNA reads as TGTGCCAGTAGTCTAGCTTCTACCTACGAGCAGTACTTC. Translation: CASSLASTYEQYF. The chain recombines TRBV19 with TRBJ2-7, with D perhaps matching TRBD2 (5 bases). This CDR3 comprises 13 residues. Trimming pared 5 bases from V and 2 bases from J, leaving 10 bases between. The germline gives CDR1 LNHDA, CDR2 SQIVND (reference sequence). The entire variable domain, with the rest obtained from reference TRBV19 and TRBJ2-7, is as follows: DGGITQSPKYLFRKEGQNVTLSCEQNLNHDAMYWYRQDPGQGLRLIYYSQIVNDFQKGDIAEGYSVSREKKESFPLTVTSAQKNPTAFYLCASSLASTYEQYFGPGTRLTVT.